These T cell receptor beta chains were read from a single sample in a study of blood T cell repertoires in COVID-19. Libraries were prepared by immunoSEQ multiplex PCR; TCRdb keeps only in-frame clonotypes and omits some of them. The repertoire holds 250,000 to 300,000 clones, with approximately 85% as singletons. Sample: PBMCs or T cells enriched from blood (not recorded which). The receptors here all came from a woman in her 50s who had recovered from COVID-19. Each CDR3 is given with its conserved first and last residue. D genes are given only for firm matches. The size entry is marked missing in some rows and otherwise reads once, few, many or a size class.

CDR3 protein: CASSKSGTSLYNEQFF
CDR3 DNA: TGTGCCAGTAGTAAGTCCGGGACTAGCCTTTACAATGAGCAGTTCTTC
V gene: TRBV19
D gene: TRBD2
J gene: TRBJ2-1
clone size: .

CDR3 protein: CASSLTPGGMSGGYTF
CDR3 DNA: TGTGCCAGCAGTTTAACCCCGGGGGGGATGTCAGGAGGCTACACCTTC
V gene: TRBV28
D gene: .
J gene: TRBJ1-2
clone size: .

CDR3 protein: CASSPDTTGDWTYEQYF
CDR3 DNA: TGCGCCAGCAGCCCTGACACCACAGGGGACTGGACCTACGAGCAGTACTTC
V gene: TRBV4-1
D gene: .
J gene: TRBJ2-7
clone size: .

CDR3 protein: CASSSLRDSSLGQPQHF
CDR3 DNA: TGTGCCAGCAGTTCCCTCCGGGACTCCTCCCTGGGTCAGCCCCAGCATTTT
V gene: TRBV27
D gene: .
J gene: TRBJ1-5
clone size: .

CDR3 protein: CASSRTPNEKLFF
CDR3 DNA: TGTGCCAGCAGCCGGACTCCTAATGAAAAACTGTTTTTT
V gene: TRBV5-8
D gene: .
J gene: TRBJ1-4
clone size: .

CDR3 protein: CAFAPGVEGTQYF
CDR3 DNA: TGTGCCTTCGCCCCGGGGGTTGAAGGGACCCAGTACTTC
V gene: TRBV30
D gene: .
J gene: TRBJ2-5
clone size: .

CDR3 protein: CASSLTVGKKLVKYEQYF
CDR3 DNA: TGTGCCAGCAGCTTAACCGTCGGGAAGAAACTAGTCAAGTACGAGCAGTACTTC
V gene: TRBV7-3
D gene: .
J gene: TRBJ2-7
clone size: .

CDR3 protein: CSVIPGQGASYGYTF
CDR3 DNA: TGCAGCGTTATACCGGGACAGGGGGCAAGCTATGGCTACACCTTC
V gene: TRBV29-1
D gene: TRBD1
J gene: TRBJ1-2
clone size: .

CDR3 protein: CASSLAGVGTYEQYF
CDR3 DNA: TGTGCCAGCAGCTTGGCCGGGGTCGGGACCTACGAGCAGTACTTC
V gene: TRBV5-4
D gene: .
J gene: TRBJ2-7
clone size: .

CDR3 protein: CASSLKFANTGELFF
CDR3 DNA: TGTGCCAGCAGCTTGAAATTCGCGAACACCGGGGAGCTGTTTTTT
V gene: TRBV5-6
D gene: .
J gene: TRBJ2-2
clone size: .

CDR3 protein: CASTQSGTMITEAFF
CDR3 DNA: TGTGCCAGCACCCAATCCGGGACTATGATCACTGAAGCTTTCTTT
V gene: TRBV28
D gene: .
J gene: TRBJ1-1
clone size: .

CDR3 protein: CAWSAGSAGDTQYF
CDR3 DNA: TGTGCCTGGAGTGCCGGGAGTGCTGGGGATACGCAGTATTTT
V gene: TRBV30
D gene: .
J gene: TRBJ2-3
clone size: .

CDR3 protein: CASSYSVNYGYTF
CDR3 DNA: TGTGCCAGCAGTTACTCCGTTAACTATGGCTACACCTTC
V gene: TRBV6-5
D gene: .
J gene: TRBJ1-2
clone size: .

CDR3 protein: CASSYSGQGRGPQHF
CDR3 DNA: TGTGCCAGCAGTTACTCGGGGCAGGGTAGGGGGCCCCAGCATTTT
V gene: TRBV6-5
D gene: .
J gene: TRBJ1-5
clone size: .

CDR3 protein: CASSSGDRPYEQYF
CDR3 DNA: TGTGCCAGCAGCTCGGGGGACAGGCCATACGAGCAGTACTTC
V gene: TRBV27
D gene: TRBD1
J gene: TRBJ2-7
clone size: .

CDR3 protein: CASSASRQDYNEQFF
CDR3 DNA: TGCGCCAGCAGCGCAAGTCGCCAGGACTACAATGAGCAGTTCTTC
V gene: TRBV5-1
D gene: .
J gene: TRBJ2-1
clone size: .

CDR3 protein: CASSQGLAGDEQFF
CDR3 DNA: TGTGCCAGCAGCCAAGGACTAGCGGGAGATGAGCAGTTCTTC
V gene: TRBV3-1/TRBV3-2
D gene: TRBD2
J gene: TRBJ2-1
clone size: few

CDR3 protein: CASSPLSTGAANEQYF
CDR3 DNA: TGTGCCAGCAGCCCCTTATCCACAGGGGCGGCCAACGAGCAGTACTTC
V gene: TRBV3-1/TRBV3-2
D gene: TRBD1
J gene: TRBJ2-7
clone size: few

CDR3 protein: CASSRDRDQPQHF
CDR3 DNA: TGCGCCAGCAGTCGGGACAGGGATCAGCCCCAGCATTTT
V gene: TRBV5-1
D gene: TRBD1
J gene: TRBJ1-5
clone size: once

CDR3 protein: CASSRRSSYEQYF
CDR3 DNA: TGTGCCAGCAGTAGGAGAAGCTCCTACGAGCAGTACTTC
V gene: TRBV2
D gene: .
J gene: TRBJ2-7
clone size: .

CDR3 protein: CASSKRVWTGSSGANVLTF
CDR3 DNA: TGTGCCAGCAGCAAAAGGGTCTGGACAGGGTCTTCTGGGGCCAACGTCCTGACTTTC
V gene: TRBV11-2
D gene: TRBD1
J gene: TRBJ2-6
clone size: .

CDR3 protein: CASSTDTTTNEKLFF
CDR3 DNA: TGTGCCAGTAGTACCGACACCACAACTAATGAAAAACTGTTTTTT
V gene: TRBV19
D gene: .
J gene: TRBJ1-4
clone size: .

CDR3 protein: CASSLQGWVQPQHF
CDR3 DNA: TGTGCCAGCAGTTTACAGGGGTGGGTTCAGCCCCAGCATTTT
V gene: TRBV28
D gene: .
J gene: TRBJ1-5
clone size: .

CDR3 protein: CASSPGRGNQPQHF
CDR3 DNA: TGTGCCAGCTCACCAGGCAGGGGCAATCAGCCCCAGCATTTT
V gene: TRBV18
D gene: .
J gene: TRBJ1-5
clone size: few

CDR3 protein: CASSQTGDIYEQYF
CDR3 DNA: TGTGCCAGCAGCCAGACAGGGGACATTTACGAGCAGTACTTC
V gene: TRBV6-5
D gene: TRBD1
J gene: TRBJ2-7
clone size: many

CDR3 protein: CASSGMGQGGSPLHF
CDR3 DNA: TGTGCCAGCAGTGGCATGGGACAGGGGGGTTCACCCCTCCACTTT
V gene: TRBV2
D gene: TRBD1
J gene: TRBJ1-6
clone size: .

CDR3 protein: CSVYMGQGTYEQYF
CDR3 DNA: TGCAGCGTGTATATGGGACAGGGGACCTACGAGCAGTACTTC
V gene: TRBV29-1
D gene: TRBD1
J gene: TRBJ2-7
clone size: .

CDR3 protein: CASSSRLREHEQFF
CDR3 DNA: TGTGCCAGCAGTTCCCGGCTCAGGGAACATGAGCAGTTCTTC
V gene: TRBV27
D gene: .
J gene: TRBJ2-1
clone size: .

CDR3 protein: CASSKATSGSYEQYF
CDR3 DNA: TGTGCCAGCAGCAAAGCGACTAGCGGCTCCTACGAGCAGTACTTC
V gene: TRBV21-1
D gene: .
J gene: TRBJ2-7
clone size: many

CDR3 protein: CATSRGIGAGARDEQYF
CDR3 DNA: TGTGCCACCAGCAGAGGAATAGGAGCGGGGGCACGAGACGAGCAGTACTTC
V gene: TRBV15
D gene: TRBD2
J gene: TRBJ2-7
clone size: once

CDR3 protein: CASGGAAAYEQYF
CDR3 DNA: TGTGCCAGTGGGGGGGCGGCTGCCTACGAGCAGTACTTC
V gene: TRBV12-3/TRBV12-4
D gene: .
J gene: TRBJ2-7
clone size: .

CDR3 protein: CASSLDTGGVNTGELFF
CDR3 DNA: TGTGCCAGCAGCTTGGATACAGGGGGCGTTAATACCGGGGAGCTGTTTTTT
V gene: TRBV5-4
D gene: TRBD1
J gene: TRBJ2-2
clone size: .

CDR3 protein: CASSPRTGAYNEQFF
CDR3 DNA: TGCGCCAGCAGCCCCCGAACAGGGGCCTACAATGAGCAGTTCTTC
V gene: TRBV5-1
D gene: TRBD1
J gene: TRBJ2-1
clone size: .

CDR3 protein: CASSIGTDNQPQHF
CDR3 DNA: TGTGCCAGCAGCATAGGGACAGACAATCAGCCCCAGCATTTT
V gene: TRBV7-9
D gene: TRBD1
J gene: TRBJ1-5
clone size: once

CDR3 protein: CASSWRSQETQYF
CDR3 DNA: TGTGCCAGCAGTTGGAGGTCCCAAGAGACCCAGTACTTC
V gene: TRBV12-3/TRBV12-4
D gene: .
J gene: TRBJ2-5
clone size: .

CDR3 protein: CASSRQERYGYTF
CDR3 DNA: TGTGCCAGCAGCCGTCAGGAAAGATATGGCTACACCTTC
V gene: TRBV9
D gene: .
J gene: TRBJ1-2
clone size: .

CDR3 protein: CASSEGPNFTDTQYF
CDR3 DNA: TGTGCCAGCAGTGAAGGGCCCAATTTCACAGATACGCAGTATTTT
V gene: TRBV2
D gene: .
J gene: TRBJ2-3
clone size: once

CDR3 protein: CASSLDRGRNNEQFF
CDR3 DNA: TGCGCCAGCAGCCTGGACAGGGGGCGAAACAATGAGCAGTTCTTC
V gene: TRBV5-1
D gene: TRBD1
J gene: TRBJ2-1
clone size: once

CDR3 protein: CASSDSWGQGYGYTF
CDR3 DNA: TGTGCCAGCAGTGACTCTTGGGGGCAGGGCTATGGCTACACCTTC
V gene: TRBV6-4
D gene: .
J gene: TRBJ1-2
clone size: .

CDR3 protein: CASGTVYNEQFF
CDR3 DNA: TGTGCCAGCGGTACAGTCTACAATGAGCAGTTCTTC
V gene: TRBV28
D gene: .
J gene: TRBJ2-1
clone size: .

CDR3 protein: CATSRGLSGIRYNEQFF
CDR3 DNA: TGTGCCACCAGCAGAGGCCTTAGCGGGATCAGATACAATGAGCAGTTCTTC
V gene: TRBV15
D gene: TRBD2
J gene: TRBJ2-1
clone size: .

CDR3 protein: CASSFVQGGSPLHF
CDR3 DNA: TGTGCCAGCAGTTTCGTGCAGGGTGGGTCACCCCTCCACTTT
V gene: TRBV27
D gene: .
J gene: TRBJ1-6
clone size: .

CDR3 protein: CASSLGGSNVDTQYF
CDR3 DNA: TGTGCCAGCAGTTTAGGCGGGAGTAATGTGGATACGCAGTATTTT
V gene: TRBV27
D gene: TRBD2
J gene: TRBJ2-3
clone size: many

CDR3 protein: CATHRTVPNYGYTF
CDR3 DNA: TGTGCCACCCACCGGACAGTTCCTAACTATGGCTACACCTTC
V gene: TRBV28
D gene: .
J gene: TRBJ1-2
clone size: .

CDR3 protein: CASGTGVTDTQYF
CDR3 DNA: TGCGCCAGCGGGACAGGGGTCACAGATACGCAGTATTTT
V gene: TRBV5-1
D gene: TRBD1
J gene: TRBJ2-3
clone size: .

CDR3 protein: CASSAQRTGFGEKLFF
CDR3 DNA: TGTGCCAGCAGCGCTCAGCGGACAGGGTTTGGGGAAAAACTGTTTTTT
V gene: TRBV9
D gene: TRBD1
J gene: TRBJ1-4
clone size: .

CDR3 protein: CASSNPSGYGYTF
CDR3 DNA: TGTGCCAGTAGTAACCCTAGTGGCTATGGCTACACCTTC
V gene: TRBV19
D gene: .
J gene: TRBJ1-2
clone size: .

CDR3 protein: CASSYRTSGVYNEQFF
CDR3 DNA: TGTGCCAGCAGCTACCGGACTAGCGGGGTTTACAATGAGCAGTTCTTC
V gene: TRBV7-9
D gene: TRBD2
J gene: TRBJ2-1
clone size: .

CDR3 protein: CASSPIGADPSYEQYF
CDR3 DNA: TGTGCCAGCAGCCCGATTGGAGCGGACCCCTCCTACGAGCAGTACTTC
V gene: TRBV5-6
D gene: .
J gene: TRBJ2-7
clone size: .

CDR3 protein: CASSQSGSSYEQYF
CDR3 DNA: TGTGCCAGCAGTCAAAGCGGGAGCTCCTACGAGCAGTACTTC
V gene: TRBV7-6
D gene: TRBD2
J gene: TRBJ2-7
clone size: .

CDR3 protein: CASSPSGQESSYNSPLHF
CDR3 DNA: TGTGCCAGCTCACCTTCCGGACAGGAGAGCTCCTATAATTCACCCCTCCACTTT
V gene: TRBV18
D gene: TRBD1
J gene: TRBJ1-6
clone size: .

CDR3 protein: CASRNSGPSYNEQFF
CDR3 DNA: TGTGCCAGCAGAAATAGCGGGCCTTCCTACAATGAGCAGTTCTTC
V gene: TRBV28
D gene: TRBD2
J gene: TRBJ2-1
clone size: once

CDR3 protein: CASSLGDTDRSPLHF
CDR3 DNA: TGCGCCAGCAGCTTGGGGGACACGGACCGTTCACCCCTCCACTTT
V gene: TRBV5-1
D gene: .
J gene: TRBJ1-6
clone size: .

CDR3 protein: CASSFGGDYGYTF
CDR3 DNA: TGCGCCAGCAGTTTCGGGGGGGATTATGGCTACACCTTC
V gene: TRBV5-1
D gene: .
J gene: TRBJ1-2
clone size: .

CDR3 protein: CASSIVPDSRNSPLHF
CDR3 DNA: TGTGCCAGTAGTATAGTTCCGGACAGTCGTAATTCACCCCTCCACTTT
V gene: TRBV19
D gene: .
J gene: TRBJ1-6
clone size: .

CDR3 protein: CASSLVSGNKNTQYF
CDR3 DNA: TGCGCCAGCAGCTTGGTTAGCGGGAACAAAAATACGCAGTATTTT
V gene: TRBV5-1
D gene: TRBD2
J gene: TRBJ2-3
clone size: once

CDR3 protein: CATTLAGLNIQYF
CDR3 DNA: TGTGCCACCACACTAGCGGGACTAAACATTCAGTACTTC
V gene: TRBV15
D gene: TRBD2
J gene: TRBJ2-4
clone size: .

CDR3 protein: CASGTPTHGYTF
CDR3 DNA: TGTGCCAGTGGGACACCGACCCATGGCTACACCTTC
V gene: TRBV14
D gene: .
J gene: TRBJ1-2
clone size: .